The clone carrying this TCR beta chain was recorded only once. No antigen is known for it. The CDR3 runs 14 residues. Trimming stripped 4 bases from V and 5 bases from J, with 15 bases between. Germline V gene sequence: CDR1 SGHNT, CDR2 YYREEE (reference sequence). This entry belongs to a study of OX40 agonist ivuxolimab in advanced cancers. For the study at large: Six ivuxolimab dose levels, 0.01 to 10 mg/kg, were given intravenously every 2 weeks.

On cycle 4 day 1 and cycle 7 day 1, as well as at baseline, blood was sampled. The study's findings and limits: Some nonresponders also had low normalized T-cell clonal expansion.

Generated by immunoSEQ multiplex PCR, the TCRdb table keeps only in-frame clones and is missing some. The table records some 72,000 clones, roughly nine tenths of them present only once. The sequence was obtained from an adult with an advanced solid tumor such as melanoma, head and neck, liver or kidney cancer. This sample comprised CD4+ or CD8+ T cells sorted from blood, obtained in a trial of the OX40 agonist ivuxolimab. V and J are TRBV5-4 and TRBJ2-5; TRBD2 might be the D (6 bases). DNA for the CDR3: TGTGCCAGCAGCCCGGGACTGGTCCAGGAGACCCAGTACTTC. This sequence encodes CASSPGLVQETQYF.